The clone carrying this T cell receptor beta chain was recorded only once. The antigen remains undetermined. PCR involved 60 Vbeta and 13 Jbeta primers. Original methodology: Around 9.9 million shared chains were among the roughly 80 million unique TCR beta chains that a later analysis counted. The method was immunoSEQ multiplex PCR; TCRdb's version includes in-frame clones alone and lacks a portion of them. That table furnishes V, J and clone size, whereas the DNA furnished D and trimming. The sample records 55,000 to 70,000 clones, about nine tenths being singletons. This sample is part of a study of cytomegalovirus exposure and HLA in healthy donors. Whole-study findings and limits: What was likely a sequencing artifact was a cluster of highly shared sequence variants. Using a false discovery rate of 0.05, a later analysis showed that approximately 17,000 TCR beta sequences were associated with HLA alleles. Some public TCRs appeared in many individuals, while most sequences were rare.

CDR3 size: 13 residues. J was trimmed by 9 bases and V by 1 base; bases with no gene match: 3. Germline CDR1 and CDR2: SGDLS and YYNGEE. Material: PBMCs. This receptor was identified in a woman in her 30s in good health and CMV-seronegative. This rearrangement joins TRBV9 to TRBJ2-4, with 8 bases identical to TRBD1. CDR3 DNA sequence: TGTGCCAGCAGCGTATCAGGGGGCAGCATTCAGTACTTC. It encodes CASSVSGGSIQYF.